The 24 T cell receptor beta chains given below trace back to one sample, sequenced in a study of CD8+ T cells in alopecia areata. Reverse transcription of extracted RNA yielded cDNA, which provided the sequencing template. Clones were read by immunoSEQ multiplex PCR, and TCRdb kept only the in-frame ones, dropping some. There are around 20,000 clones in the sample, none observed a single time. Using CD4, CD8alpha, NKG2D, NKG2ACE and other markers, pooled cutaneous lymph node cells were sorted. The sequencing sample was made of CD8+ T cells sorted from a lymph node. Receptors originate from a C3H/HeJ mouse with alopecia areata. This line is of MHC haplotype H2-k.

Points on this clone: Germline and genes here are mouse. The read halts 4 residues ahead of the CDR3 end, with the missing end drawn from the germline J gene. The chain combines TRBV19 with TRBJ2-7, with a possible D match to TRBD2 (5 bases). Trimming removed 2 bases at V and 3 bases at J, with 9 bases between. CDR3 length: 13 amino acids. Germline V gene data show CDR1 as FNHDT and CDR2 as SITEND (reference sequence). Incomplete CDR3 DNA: TGTGCCAGCAGTATTTCTGGGCACTAT. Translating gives CASSISGHY. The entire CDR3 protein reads CASSISGHYEQYF.

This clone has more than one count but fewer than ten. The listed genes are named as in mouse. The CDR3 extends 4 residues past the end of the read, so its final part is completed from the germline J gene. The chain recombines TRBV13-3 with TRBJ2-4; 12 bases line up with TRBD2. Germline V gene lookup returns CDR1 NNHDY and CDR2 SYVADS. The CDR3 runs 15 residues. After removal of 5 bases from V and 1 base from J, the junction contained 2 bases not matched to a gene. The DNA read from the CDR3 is TGTGCCAGCAGCCGGGACTGGGGGGGTCAAAAC. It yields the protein CASSRDWGGQN. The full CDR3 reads CASSRDWGGQNTLYF.

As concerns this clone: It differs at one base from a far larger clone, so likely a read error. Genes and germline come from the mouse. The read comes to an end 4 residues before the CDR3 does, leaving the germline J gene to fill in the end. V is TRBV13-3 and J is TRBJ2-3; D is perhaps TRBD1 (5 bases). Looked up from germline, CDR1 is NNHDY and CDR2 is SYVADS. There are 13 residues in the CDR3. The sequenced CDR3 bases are TGTGGCAGCAAACCAGGGTGGGCAGAA. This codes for CGSKPGWAE. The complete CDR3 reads CGSKPGWAETLYF.

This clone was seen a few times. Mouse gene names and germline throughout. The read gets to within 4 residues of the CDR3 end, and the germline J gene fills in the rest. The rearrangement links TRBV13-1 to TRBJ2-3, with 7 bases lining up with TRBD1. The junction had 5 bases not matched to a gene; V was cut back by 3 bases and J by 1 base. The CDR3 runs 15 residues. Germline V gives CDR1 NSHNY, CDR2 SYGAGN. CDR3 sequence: CASSARQGGAETLYF. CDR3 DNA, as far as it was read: TGTGCCAGCAGTGCCCGACAGGGCGGTGCAGAA.

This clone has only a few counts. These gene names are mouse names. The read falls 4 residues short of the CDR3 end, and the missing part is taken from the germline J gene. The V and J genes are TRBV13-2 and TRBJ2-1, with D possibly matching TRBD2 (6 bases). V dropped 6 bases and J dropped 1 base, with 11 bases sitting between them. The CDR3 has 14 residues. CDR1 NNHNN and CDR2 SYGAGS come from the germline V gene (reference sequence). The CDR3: CASERDLNYAEQFF. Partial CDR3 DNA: TGTGCCAGCGAACGGGACTTGAACTATGCT.

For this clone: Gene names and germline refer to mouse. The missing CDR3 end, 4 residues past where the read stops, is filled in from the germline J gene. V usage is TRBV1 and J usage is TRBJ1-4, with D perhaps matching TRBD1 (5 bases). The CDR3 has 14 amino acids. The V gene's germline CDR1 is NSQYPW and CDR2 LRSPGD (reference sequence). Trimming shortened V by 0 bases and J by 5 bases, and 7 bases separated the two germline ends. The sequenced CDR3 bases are TGCACCTGCAGTGCAGACAGGGTAAACGAA. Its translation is CTCSADRVNE. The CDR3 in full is CTCSADRVNERLFF.

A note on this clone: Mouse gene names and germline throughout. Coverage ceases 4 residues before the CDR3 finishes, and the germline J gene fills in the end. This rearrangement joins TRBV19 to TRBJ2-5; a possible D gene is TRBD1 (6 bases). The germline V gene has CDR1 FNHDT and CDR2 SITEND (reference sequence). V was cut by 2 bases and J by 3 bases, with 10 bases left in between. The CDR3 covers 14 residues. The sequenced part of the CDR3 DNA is TGTGCCAGCAGTATTGGGGACAATCAAGAC. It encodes CASSIGDNQD. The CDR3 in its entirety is CASSIGDNQDTQYF.

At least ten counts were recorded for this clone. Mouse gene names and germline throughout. The CDR3 bases that were read are TGTGCCAGCGGCCGACTCGGACAGGGGGCTAGTGCAGAA. Translated, it gives CASGRLGQGASAE. The complete CDR3 reads CASGRLGQGASAETLYF. The chain carries TRBV13-2 and TRBJ2-3, with 11 bases lining up with TRBD1. The read ends 4 residues before the CDR3 terminus; that terminus is restored from the germline J gene. The V gene's germline CDR1 is NNHNN and CDR2 SYGAGS (reference sequence). With V trimmed by 5 bases and J by 0 bases, 8 bases remained unmatched. The CDR3 sequence is 17 residues long.

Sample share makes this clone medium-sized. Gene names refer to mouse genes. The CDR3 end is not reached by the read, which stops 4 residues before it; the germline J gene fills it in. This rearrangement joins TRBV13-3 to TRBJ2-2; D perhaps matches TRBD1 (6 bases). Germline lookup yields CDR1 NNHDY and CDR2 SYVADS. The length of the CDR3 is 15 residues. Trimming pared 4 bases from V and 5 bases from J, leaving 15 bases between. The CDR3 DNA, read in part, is TGTGCCAGCAGTCCCCCGGGACACCGGACCGGG. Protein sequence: CASSPPGHRTG. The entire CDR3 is CASSPPGHRTGQLYF. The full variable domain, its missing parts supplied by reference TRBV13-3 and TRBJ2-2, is EAAVTQSPRSKVAVTGGKVTLSCHQTNNHDYMYWYRQDTGHGLRLIHYSYVADSTEKGDIPDGYKASRPSQENFSLILELASLSQTAVYFCASSPPGHRTGQLYFGEGSKLTVL.

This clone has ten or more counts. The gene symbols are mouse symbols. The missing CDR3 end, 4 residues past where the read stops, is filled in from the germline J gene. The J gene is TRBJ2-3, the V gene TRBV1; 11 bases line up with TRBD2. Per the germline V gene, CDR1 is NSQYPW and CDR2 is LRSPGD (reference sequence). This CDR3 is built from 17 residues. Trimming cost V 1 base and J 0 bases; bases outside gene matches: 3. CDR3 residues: CTCSAGTGGTSAETLYF. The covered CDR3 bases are TGCACCTGCAGTGCAGGGACTGGGGGGACTAGTGCAGAA.

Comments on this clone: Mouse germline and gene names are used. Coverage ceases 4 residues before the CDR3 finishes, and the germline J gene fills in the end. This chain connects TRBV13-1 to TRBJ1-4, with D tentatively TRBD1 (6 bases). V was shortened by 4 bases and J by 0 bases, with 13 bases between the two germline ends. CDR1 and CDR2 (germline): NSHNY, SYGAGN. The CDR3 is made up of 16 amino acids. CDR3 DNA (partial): TGTGCCAGCAGTCCGGGACAAGAAATTTCCAACGAA. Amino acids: CASSPGQEISNE. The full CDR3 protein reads CASSPGQEISNERLFF. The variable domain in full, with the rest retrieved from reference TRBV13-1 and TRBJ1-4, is EAAVTQSPRNKVTVTGGNVTLSCRQTNSHNYMYWYRQDTGHGLRLIHYSYGAGNLRIGDVPDGYKATRTTQEDFFLLLELASPSQTSLYFCASSPGQEISNERLFFGHGTKLSVL.

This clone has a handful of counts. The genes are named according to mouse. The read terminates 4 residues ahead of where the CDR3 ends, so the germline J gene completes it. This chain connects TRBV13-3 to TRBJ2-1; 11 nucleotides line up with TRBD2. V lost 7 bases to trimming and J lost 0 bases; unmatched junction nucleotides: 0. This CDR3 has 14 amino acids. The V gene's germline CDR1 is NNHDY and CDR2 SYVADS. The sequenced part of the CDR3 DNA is TGTGCCAGCGGGACTGGGGGTAACTATGCT. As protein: CASGTGGNYA. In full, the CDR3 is CASGTGGNYAEQFF.

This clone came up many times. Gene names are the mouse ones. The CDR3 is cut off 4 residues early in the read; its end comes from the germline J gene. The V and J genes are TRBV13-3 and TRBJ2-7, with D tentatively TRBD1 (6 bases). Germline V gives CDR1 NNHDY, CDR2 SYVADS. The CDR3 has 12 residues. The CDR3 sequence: CASSDRGDEQYF. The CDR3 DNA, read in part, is TGTGCCAGCAGTGACAGGGGAGAT.

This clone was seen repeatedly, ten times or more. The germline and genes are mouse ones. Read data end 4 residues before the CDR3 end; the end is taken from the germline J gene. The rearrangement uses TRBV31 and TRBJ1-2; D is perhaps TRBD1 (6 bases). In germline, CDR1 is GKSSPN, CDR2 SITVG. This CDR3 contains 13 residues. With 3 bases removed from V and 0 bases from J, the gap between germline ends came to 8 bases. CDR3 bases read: TGTGCCTGGAGAAGGACAGCAAACTCC. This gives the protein CAWRRTANS. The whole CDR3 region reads CAWRRTANSDYTF. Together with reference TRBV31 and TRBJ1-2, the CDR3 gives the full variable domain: AQTIHQWPVAEIKAVGSPLSLGCTIKGKSSPNLYWYWQATGGTLQQLFYSITVGQVESVVQLNLSASRPKDDQFILSTEKLLLSHSGFYLCAWRRTANSDYTFGSGTRLLVI.

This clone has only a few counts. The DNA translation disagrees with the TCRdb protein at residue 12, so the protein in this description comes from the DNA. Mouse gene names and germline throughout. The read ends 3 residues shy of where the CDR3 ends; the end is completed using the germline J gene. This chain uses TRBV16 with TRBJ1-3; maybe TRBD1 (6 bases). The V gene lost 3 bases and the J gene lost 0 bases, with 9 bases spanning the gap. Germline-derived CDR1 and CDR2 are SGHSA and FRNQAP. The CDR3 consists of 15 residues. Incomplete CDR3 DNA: TGTGCAAGCAGCTTCCGGGACAATTCTGGAAATACG. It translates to CASSFRDNSGNT. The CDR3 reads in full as CASSFRDNSGNTLYF.

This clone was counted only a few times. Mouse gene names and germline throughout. CDR3 in amino acids: CTCSADWGYQDTQYF. CDR3 bases read: TGCACCTGCAGTGCCGACTGGGGGTACCAAGAC. This rearrangement joins TRBV1 to TRBJ2-5; 9 bases fit TRBD2. The read stops 4 residues short of the end of the CDR3; the missing end is completed from the germline J gene. V lost 3 bases to trimming and J lost 1 base; unmatched junction nucleotides: 2. CDR1 is NSQYPW, CDR2 LRSPGD, per germline (reference sequence). The CDR3 covers 15 residues. The whole variable domain, remainder taken from reference TRBV1 and TRBJ2-5, is VTLLEQNPRWRLVPRGQAVNLRCILKNSQYPWMSWYQQDLQKQLQWLFTLRSPGDKEVKSLPGADYLATRVTDTELRLQVANMSQGRTLYCTCSADWGYQDTQYFGPGTRLLVL.

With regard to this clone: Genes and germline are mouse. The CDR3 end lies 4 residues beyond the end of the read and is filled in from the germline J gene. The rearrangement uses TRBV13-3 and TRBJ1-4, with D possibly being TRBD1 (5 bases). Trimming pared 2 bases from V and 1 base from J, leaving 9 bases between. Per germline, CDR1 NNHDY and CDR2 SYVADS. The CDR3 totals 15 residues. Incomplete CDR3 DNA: TGTGCCAGCAGTGACTCAGGGAATTCCAACGAA. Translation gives CASSDSGNSNE. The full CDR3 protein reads CASSDSGNSNERLFF.

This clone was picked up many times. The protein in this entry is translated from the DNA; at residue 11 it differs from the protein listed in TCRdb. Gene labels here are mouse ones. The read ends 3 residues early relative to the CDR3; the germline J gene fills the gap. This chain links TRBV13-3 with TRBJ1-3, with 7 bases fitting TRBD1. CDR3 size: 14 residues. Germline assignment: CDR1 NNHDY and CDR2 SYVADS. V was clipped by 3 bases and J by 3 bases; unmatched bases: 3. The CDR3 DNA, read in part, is TGTGCCAGCAGTGTGACAGGGCTTGGAAATACG. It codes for CASSVTGLGNT. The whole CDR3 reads CASSVTGLGNTLYF.

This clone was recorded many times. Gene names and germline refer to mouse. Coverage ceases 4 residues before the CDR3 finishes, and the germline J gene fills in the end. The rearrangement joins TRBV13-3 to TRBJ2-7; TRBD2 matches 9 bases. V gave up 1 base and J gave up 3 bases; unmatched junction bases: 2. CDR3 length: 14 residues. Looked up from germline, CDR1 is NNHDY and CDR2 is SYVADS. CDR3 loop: CASSDRWGGYEQYF. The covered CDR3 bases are TGTGCCAGCAGTGATCGCTGGGGGGGCTAT.

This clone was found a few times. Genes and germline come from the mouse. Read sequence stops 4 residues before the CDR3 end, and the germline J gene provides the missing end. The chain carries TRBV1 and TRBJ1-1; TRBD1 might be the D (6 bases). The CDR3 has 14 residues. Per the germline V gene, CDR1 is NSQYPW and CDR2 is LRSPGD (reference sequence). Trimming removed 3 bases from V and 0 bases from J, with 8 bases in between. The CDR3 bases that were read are TGCACCTGCAGTGCTGGGACAACAAACACA. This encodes CTCSAGTTNT. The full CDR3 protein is CTCSAGTTNTEVFF.

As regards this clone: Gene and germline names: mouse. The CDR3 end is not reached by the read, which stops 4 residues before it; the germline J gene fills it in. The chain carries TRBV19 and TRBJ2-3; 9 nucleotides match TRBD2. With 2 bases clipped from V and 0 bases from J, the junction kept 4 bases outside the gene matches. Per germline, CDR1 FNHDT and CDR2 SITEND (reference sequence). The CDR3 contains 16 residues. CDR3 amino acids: CASSIHWGVSAETLYF. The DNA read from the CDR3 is TGTGCCAGCAGTATCCACTGGGGGGTTAGTGCAGAA.

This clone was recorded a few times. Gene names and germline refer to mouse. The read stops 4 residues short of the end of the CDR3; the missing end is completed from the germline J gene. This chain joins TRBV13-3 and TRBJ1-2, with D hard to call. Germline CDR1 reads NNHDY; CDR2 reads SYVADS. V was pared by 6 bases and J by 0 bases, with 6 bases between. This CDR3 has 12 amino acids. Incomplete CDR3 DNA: TGTGCCAGCACCAGTGCAAACTCC. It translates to CASTSANS. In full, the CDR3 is CASTSANSDYTF.

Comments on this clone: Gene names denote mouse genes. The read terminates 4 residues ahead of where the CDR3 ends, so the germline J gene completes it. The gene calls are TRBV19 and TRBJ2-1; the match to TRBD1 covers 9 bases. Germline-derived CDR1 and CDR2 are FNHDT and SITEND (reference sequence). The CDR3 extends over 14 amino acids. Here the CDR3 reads CASSTGTGRAEQFF. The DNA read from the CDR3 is TGTGCCAGCAGTACCGGGACAGGGAGAGCT.

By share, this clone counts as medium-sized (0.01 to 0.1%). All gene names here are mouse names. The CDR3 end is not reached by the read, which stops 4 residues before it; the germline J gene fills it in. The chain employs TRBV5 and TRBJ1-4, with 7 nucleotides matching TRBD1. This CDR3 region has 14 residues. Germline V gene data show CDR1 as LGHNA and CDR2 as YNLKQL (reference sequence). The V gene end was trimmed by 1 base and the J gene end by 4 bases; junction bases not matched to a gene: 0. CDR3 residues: CASSQAGGNERLFF. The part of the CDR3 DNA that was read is TGTGCCAGCAGCCAAGCAGGGGGCAACGAA.